The 28 T cell receptor beta chains listed next were all sequenced from one sample in a study of cytotoxic CD8 clonotypes in ibrutinib-treated CLL. Using immunoSEQ multiplex PCR, the repertoire was profiled, and TCRdb retains in-frame clones only, with some absent. The sample lists 250,000 to 350,000 clones, roughly 76% seen once, with about 5.7% in the top ten. Specimen: PBMCs, collected at disease progression, from a patient treated with ibrutinib. These receptors were obtained from a human donor with chronic lymphocytic leukemia.

The chain uses TRBV6-5 and TRBJ2-3, with D perhaps matching TRBD2 (5 bases). V lost 2 bases to trimming and J lost 4 bases, with 7 bases between them. This CDR3 comprises 13 residues. Germline V CDR1 and CDR2: MNHEY, SVGAGI. CDR3 nucleotides: TGTGCCAGCAGTTACCCGGACTCAGATACGCAGTATTTT. It encodes CASSYPDSDTQYF.

The gene calls are TRBV2 and TRBJ1-6; no firm D call. Trimming removed 8 bases from V and 9 bases from J, with 11 bases in between. CDR1 SNHLY and CDR2 FYNNEI come from the germline V gene. CDR3 length equals 12 residues. The CDR3: CASGFYGSPLHF. CDR3 in DNA: TGTGCCAGCGGGTTTTACGGTTCACCCCTCCACTTT.

The chain has TRBV5-1 and TRBJ2-3; TRBD2 aligns across 11 bases. This CDR3 contains 17 residues. Germline loops: CDR1 SGHRS, CDR2 YFSETQ. V lost 0 bases to trimming and J lost 5 bases; unmatched junction nucleotides: 8. This chain's CDR3 is CASSLARGTSGEDTQYF. In DNA form, the CDR3 reads TGCGCCAGCAGCTTGGCTCGAGGGACTAGCGGCGAAGATACGCAGTATTTT.

The V and J genes are TRBV14 and TRBJ2-7; D not resolved. CDR1 is SGHDN and CDR2 is FVKESK in the germline V gene. The CDR3 is 15 amino acids. Between the trimmed V and J ends, which lost 1 base and 0 bases, there was a span of 10 bases. The CDR3 DNA reads TGTGCCAGCAGCCAAGGTCCCTTCAGCTCCTACGAGCAGTACTTC. Translation: CASSQGPFSSYEQYF.

The rearrangement uses TRBV6-5 and TRBJ1-1, with D hard to call. CDR3 size: 14 residues. V was pared by 7 bases and J by 1 base, with 13 bases between. Germline CDR1 is MNHEY and CDR2 is SVGAGI. CDR3 amino acids: CASTRHLGNTEAFF. The CDR3 DNA sequence: TGTGCCAGCACCCGACACCTCGGGAACACTGAAGCTTTCTTT.

CDR3 protein: CASSIYNSNKPQHF. The DNA for the CDR3 is TGTGCCAGTAGTATATATAACAGTAATAAACCCCAGCATTTT. The chain combines TRBV19 with TRBJ1-5; D not resolved. This CDR3 comprises 14 residues. Between the trimmed V and J ends, which lost 2 bases and 10 bases, there was a span of 15 bases. CDR1 LNHDA and CDR2 SQIVND come from the germline V gene (reference sequence).

The chain recombines TRBV2 with TRBJ1-6, with D maybe TRBD1 (5 bases). Deletions cut 0 bases from V and 9 bases from J, with 12 bases between. Germline V gene data show CDR1 as SNHLY and CDR2 as FYNNEI. The CDR3 consists of 15 residues. The CDR3 loop is CASSEAGAAGSPLHF. CDR3 DNA sequence: TGTGCCAGCAGTGAAGCAGGGGCTGCTGGTTCACCCCTCCACTTT.

The chain employs TRBV9 and TRBJ2-1; D is unclear. Trimming took 4 bases from V and 10 from J, leaving 12 bases between them. The length of the CDR3 is 12 residues. CDR1 is SGDLS and CDR2 is YYNGEE in the germline V gene. CDR3 DNA: TGTGCCAGCAGCCCCCACGACGGGGAGCAGTTCTTC. It specifies CASSPHDGEQFF. Complete variable domain (other parts from reference TRBV9 and TRBJ2-1): DSGVTQTPKHLITATGQRVTLRCSPRSGDLSVYWYQQSLDQGLQFLIQYYNGEERAKGNILERFSAQQFPDLHSELNLSSLELGDSALYFCASSPHDGEQFFGPGTRLTVL.

In this sample, this clone turned up a few times. The chain links TRBV18 to TRBJ2-7; 7 bases are shared with TRBD1. Germline V lookup: CDR1 KGHSH, CDR2 LQKENI. The CDR3 has 13 residues. The ends lost 3 bases at V and 6 bases at J; junction bases unmatched: 5. CDR3 bases: TGTGCCAGCTCACCCCGTGGGACAGTCGAGCAGTACTTC. Amino acids: CASSPRGTVEQYF.

The chain recombines TRBV5-4 with TRBJ2-7; possible D gene TRBD1, 6 bases. Germline CDR1 is SGHNT and CDR2 is YYREEE (reference sequence). Between the trimmed V and J ends, which lost 3 bases and 5 bases, there was a span of 15 bases. The CDR3 is 14 residues long. CDR3 in DNA: TGTGCCAGCAGCTACATACAGGGAATCCACGAGCAGTACTTC. Encoded protein: CASSYIQGIHEQYF.

This clone was detected a few times. An end of the junction does not agree with germline; a read error may underlie this. The rearrangement uses TRBV4-1 and TRBJ1-5; 7 nucleotides line up with TRBD1. The CDR3 has 15 residues. Germline V lookup: CDR1 MGHRA, CDR2 YSYEKL. In DNA, the CDR3 is TGCGTCAGCAGCCAGGTTTGGGACAGTAATCAGCCCCAGCATTTT. Residues: CVSSQVWDSNQPQHF.

The genes are TRBV2 and TRBJ1-1, with 7 nucleotides matching TRBD1. This CDR3 has 13 residues. The V segment lost 6 bases and the J segment 10 bases; nucleotides outside the gene matches: 11. Germline V gene data show CDR1 as SNHLY and CDR2 as FYNNEI. The CDR3 loop is CASSAGTVFGAFF. The CDR3 DNA follows: TGTGCCAGCAGCGCCGGGACAGTCTTTGGAGCTTTCTTT.

The chain uses TRBV7-6 and TRBJ2-1, with D possibly called TRBD1 or TRBD2 (6 bases each). CDR1 and CDR2 (germline): SGHVS, FNYEAQ. This CDR3 has 15 residues. Trimming removed 0 bases from V and 7 bases from J, with 13 bases in between. The CDR3 DNA sequence: TGTGCCAGCAGCTTAGCGGGGGGCCCCAAAAATGAGCAGTTCTTC. Translated, it gives CASSLAGGPKNEQFF.

The chain joins TRBV18 to TRBJ1-2; D is unresolved. V was pared by 8 bases and J by 4 bases, with 14 bases between. The CDR3 extends over 13 amino acids. Germline CDR1 is KGHSH and CDR2 is LQKENI. Here the CDR3 reads CASAPQEIYGYTF. The CDR3 nucleotides read TGTGCCAGCGCCCCTCAGGAAATCTATGGCTACACCTTC.

As DNA, the CDR3 is TGTGCCAGCAGCTTAACTTCTGGGGCCAACGTCCTGACTTTC. As protein: CASSLTSGANVLTF. V gene TRBV7-6 combines with J gene TRBJ2-6; D ambiguous. CDR1 is SGHVS and CDR2 is FNYEAQ in the germline V gene. The V and J ends lost 2 bases and 1 base respectively, with 3 bases between them. The CDR3 totals 14 residues.

The chain couples TRBV12-5 to TRBJ1-1; 7 nucleotides line up with TRBD1. The V gene end was trimmed by 1 base and the J gene end by 11 bases; junction bases not matched to a gene: 7. CDR1 and CDR2 from the germline V gene are LGHNT and FRNRAP. The CDR3 covers 13 residues. CDR3 nucleotides: TGTGCTAGTGGTTTGGGCCCCGGGACAGACGCTTTCTTT. Its translation: CASGLGPGTDAFF. The full variable domain, rest sourced from reference TRBV12-5 and TRBJ1-1, is DARVTQTPRHKVTEMGQEVTMRCQPILGHNTVFWYRQTMMQGLELLAYFRNRAPLDDSGMPKDRFSAEMPDATLATLKIQPSEPRDSAVYFCASGLGPGTDAFFGQGTRLTVV.

This clone came up a few times. The chain has TRBV28 and TRBJ2-2; D remains unclear. The V gene's germline CDR1 is MDHEN and CDR2 SYDVKM. V was cut by 8 bases and J by 1 base, with 8 bases left in between. This CDR3 is 13 amino acids long. CDR3 in amino acids: CASESGNTGELFF. CDR3 nucleotides: TGTGCCAGCGAATCGGGGAACACCGGGGAGCTGTTTTTT.

Only one count was recorded for this clone. The chain combines TRBV28 with TRBJ2-2, with D perhaps TRBD2 (5 bases). This CDR3 region has 18 residues. Trimming removed 1 base from V and 2 bases from J, with 17 bases in between. Germline V lookup: CDR1 MDHEN, CDR2 SYDVKM. The CDR3 DNA reads TGTGCCAGCAGTTTATCCCAATGGCTAGCAGATAACACCGGGGAGCTGTTTTTT. Amino acids: CASSLSQWLADNTGELFF.

The chain uses TRBV5-6 and TRBJ1-5; 8 bases map to TRBD1. CDR3 length: 15 amino acids. J gave up 2 bases and V 6 bases, and 7 bases lay outside the gene matches. Germline V gene data show CDR1 as SGHDT and CDR2 as YYEEEE. CDR3 region: CASTSDREGNQPQHF. The DNA of the CDR3 is TGTGCCAGCACCTCGGACAGGGAAGGCAATCAGCCCCAGCATTTT.

The J gene is TRBJ2-7, the V gene TRBV7-3, with 8 bases identical to TRBD1. The CDR3 sequence is 15 residues long. Germline CDR1 SGHTA, CDR2 FQGTGA. V trimming: 4 bases; J trimming: 4 bases; junction bases outside the gene matches: 9. CDR3 amino acids: CASSSSGTGLYEQYF. The CDR3 coding sequence is TGTGCCAGCAGCTCTTCCGGGACAGGTCTTTACGAGCAGTACTTC.

This clone was counted a few times. The chain has TRBV7-9 and TRBJ1-1; TRBD1 matches at 10 bases. Unmatched junction bases numbered 6, after V lost 5 bases and J lost 6 bases. Germline CDR1 SEHNR, CDR2 FQNEAQ (reference sequence). The CDR3 covers 14 residues. The CDR3 coding sequence is TGTGCCAGCAGCAGGGACAGGGGCGAAGCTGAAGCTTTCTTT. It encodes CASSRDRGEAEAFF.

The rearrangement joins TRBV4-1 to TRBJ1-5, with D maybe TRBD1 (5 bases). The germline V gene has CDR1 MGHRA and CDR2 YSYEKL. The CDR3 totals 15 residues. V was trimmed by 0 bases and J by 0 bases, leaving 6 bases between them. CDR3 in amino acids: CASSQETVSNQPQHF. CDR3 coding DNA: TGCGCCAGCAGCCAAGAGACAGTTAGCAATCAGCCCCAGCATTTT.

The chain uses TRBV7-9 and TRBJ2-1; 14 bases are shared with TRBD2. With 4 bases clipped from V and 0 bases from J, the junction kept 8 bases outside the gene matches. CDR1 is SEHNR and CDR2 is FQNEAQ in the germline V gene (reference sequence). The CDR3 loop spans 19 amino acids. The CDR3 loop is CASSSGTSGRRSSYNEQFF. In DNA, the CDR3 is TGTGCCAGCAGCTCCGGGACTAGCGGGAGACGAAGCTCCTACAATGAGCAGTTCTTC. Using reference TRBV7-9 and TRBJ2-1 for the parts outside the CDR3, the full variable domain is DTGVSQNPRHKITKRGQNVTFRCDPISEHNRLYWYRQTLGQGPEFLTYFQNEAQLEKSRLLSDRFSAERPKGSFSTLEIQRTEQGDSAMYLCASSSGTSGRRSSYNEQFFGPGTRLTVL.

This chain uses TRBV7-8 with TRBJ2-1, with a possible D match to TRBD1 (7 bases). The CDR3 is 18 residues long. V shed 1 base and J shed 5 bases, with 21 bases lying between them. Germline CDR1 is SGHVS and CDR2 is FQNEAQ. The CDR3 loop is CASSLDWRGQRRHNEQFF. CDR3 bases: TGTGCCAGCAGCTTAGATTGGAGGGGGCAGCGACGCCACAATGAGCAGTTCTTC.

V is TRBV5-1 and J is TRBJ2-7, with TRBD2 matching over 11 bases. V was pared by 3 bases and J by 5 bases, with 7 bases of the junction left unmatched. The CDR3 consists of 15 residues. Germline CDR1 reads SGHRS; CDR2 reads YFSETQ. In nucleotides, the CDR3 is TGCGCCAGCAGCTCTACTAGCGGGAGCTTTAACGAGCAGTACTTC. Translated, it gives CASSSTSGSFNEQYF.

The rearrangement joins TRBV28 to TRBJ2-1; D is ambiguous. Germline CDR1 MDHEN, CDR2 SYDVKM. The V gene lost 1 base and the J gene lost 9 bases, with 16 bases spanning the gap. The CDR3 runs 15 residues. The DNA for the CDR3 is TGTGCCAGCAGTTTATATTACTTACAGAACGGTGAGCAGTTCTTC. Translating it yields CASSLYYLQNGEQFF.

In this sample, this clone turned up a few times. The genes are TRBV28 and TRBJ1-1; perhaps TRBD1 as D (5 bases). Trimming shortened V by 7 bases and J by 2 bases, and 14 bases separated the two germline ends. The CDR3 spans 14 residues. Germline V CDR1 and CDR2: MDHEN, SYDVKM. This CDR3 is CASKTAGKNTEAFF. CDR3 bases: TGTGCCAGCAAAACCGCAGGGAAAAACACTGAAGCTTTCTTT.

This clone was seen a few times. This chain joins TRBV28 and TRBJ1-5; unclear D gene. V was clipped by 5 bases and J by 5 bases, with 10 bases between them. The CDR3 length is 13 residues. From germline, CDR1 is MDHEN and CDR2 SYDVKM. CDR3 residues: CASSPHLDQPQHF. The CDR3 coding sequence is TGTGCCAGCAGTCCCCACCTAGATCAGCCCCAGCATTTT.